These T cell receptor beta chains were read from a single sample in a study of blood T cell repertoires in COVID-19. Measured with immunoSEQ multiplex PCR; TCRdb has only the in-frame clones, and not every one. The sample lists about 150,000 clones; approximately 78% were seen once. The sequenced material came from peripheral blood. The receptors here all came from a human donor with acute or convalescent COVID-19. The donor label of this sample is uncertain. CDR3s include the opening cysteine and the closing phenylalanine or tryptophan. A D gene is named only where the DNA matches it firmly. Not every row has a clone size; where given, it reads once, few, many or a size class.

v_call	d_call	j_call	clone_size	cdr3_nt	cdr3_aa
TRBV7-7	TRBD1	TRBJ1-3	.	TGTGCTAGCAGCCGCCGAACCAGGCGGGAGGGGGCCTCTGGAAACACCATATATTTT	CASSRRTRREGASGNTIYF
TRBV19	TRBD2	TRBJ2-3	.	TGTGCCAGTAGTGCTAGCGGGGGGTTCACAGATACGCAGTATTTT	CASSASGGFTDTQYF
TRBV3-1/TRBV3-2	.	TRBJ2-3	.	TGTGCCAGCAGCCCAGGGTGGGGGGAAGATACGCAGTATTTT	CASSPGWGEDTQYF
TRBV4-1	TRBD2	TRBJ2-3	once	TGCGCCAGCAGCCATCCGGGACTAGCGTCAGATACGCAGTATTTT	CASSHPGLASDTQYF
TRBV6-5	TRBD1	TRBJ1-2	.	TGTGCCAGCATTTCTAACAGGGGCTATGGCTACACCTTC	CASISNRGYGYTF
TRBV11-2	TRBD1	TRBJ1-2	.	TGTGCCAGCAGCTTAGGACAGGGGGATGGCTACACCTTC	CASSLGQGDGYTF
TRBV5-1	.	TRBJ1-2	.	TGCGCCAGCAGCTTTGGGCAGTATGGCTACACCTTC	CASSFGQYGYTF
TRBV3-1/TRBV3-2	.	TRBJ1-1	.	TGTGCCAGCGCCCCCCCCCTGAGGACTGAAGCTTTCTTT	CASAPPLRTEAFF
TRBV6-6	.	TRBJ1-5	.	TGTGCCAGCAGTTACAATCCAGGGAAATATCAGCCCCAGCATTTT	CASSYNPGKYQPQHF
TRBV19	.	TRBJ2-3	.	TGTGCCAGTAACAAGGGGCTACCCTCTAGCACAGATACGCAGTATTTT	CASNKGLPSSTDTQYF
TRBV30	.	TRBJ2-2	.	TGTGCCTGGAGTAGAGAGGGGGAGCTGTTTTTT	CAWSREGELFF
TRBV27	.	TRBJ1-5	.	TGTGCCAGCAGTCCATACTCATCGTTCAGGCGCAATCAGCCCCAGCATTTT	CASSPYSSFRRNQPQHF
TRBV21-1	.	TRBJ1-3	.	TGTGCCAGCAGCAAGGAAGGAGCAGGGGGCCTATCTGGAAACACCATATATTTT	CASSKEGAGGLSGNTIYF
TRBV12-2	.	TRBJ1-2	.	TGTGCAAGTCGCTTAATTCGGGACAGGGTATATGGCTACACCTTC	CASRLIRDRVYGYTF
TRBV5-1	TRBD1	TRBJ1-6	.	TGCGCCAGCAGAAAAATCGGCGGACAGGGTAATTCACCCCTCCACTTT	CASRKIGGQGNSPLHF
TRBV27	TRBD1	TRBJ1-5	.	TGTGCCAGCAGAGGACAGGGGTTGGATCAGCCCCAGCATTTT	CASRGQGLDQPQHF
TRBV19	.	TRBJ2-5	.	TGTGCCAGTAGTATGAGGCAGTCGGGGGAGACCCAGTACTTC	CASSMRQSGETQYF